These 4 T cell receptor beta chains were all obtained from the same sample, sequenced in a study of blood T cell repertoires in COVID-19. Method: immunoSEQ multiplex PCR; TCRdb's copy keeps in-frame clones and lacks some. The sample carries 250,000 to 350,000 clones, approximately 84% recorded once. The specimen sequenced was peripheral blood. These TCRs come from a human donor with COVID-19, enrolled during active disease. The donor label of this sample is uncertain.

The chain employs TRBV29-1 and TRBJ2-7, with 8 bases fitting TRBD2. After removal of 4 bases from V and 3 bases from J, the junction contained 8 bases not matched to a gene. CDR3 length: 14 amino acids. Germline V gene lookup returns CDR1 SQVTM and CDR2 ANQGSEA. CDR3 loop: CSVGRGSGGYEQYF. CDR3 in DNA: TGCAGCGTTGGTAGAGGAAGCGGGGGCTACGAGCAGTACTTC.

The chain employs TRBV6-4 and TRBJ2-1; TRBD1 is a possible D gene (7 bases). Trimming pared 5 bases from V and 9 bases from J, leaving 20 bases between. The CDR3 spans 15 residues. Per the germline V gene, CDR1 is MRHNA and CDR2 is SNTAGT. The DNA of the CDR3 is TGTGCCAGCAGTTTGCGGCAGGGGGGTGACGGTGAGCAGTTCTTC. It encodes CASSLRQGGDGEQFF.

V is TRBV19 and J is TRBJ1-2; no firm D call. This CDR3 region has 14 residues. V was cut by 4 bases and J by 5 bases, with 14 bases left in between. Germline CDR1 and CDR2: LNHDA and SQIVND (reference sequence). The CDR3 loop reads CASSRRASSYGYTF. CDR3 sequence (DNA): TGTGCCAGTAGTAGGAGGGCCTCCTCGTATGGCTACACCTTC.

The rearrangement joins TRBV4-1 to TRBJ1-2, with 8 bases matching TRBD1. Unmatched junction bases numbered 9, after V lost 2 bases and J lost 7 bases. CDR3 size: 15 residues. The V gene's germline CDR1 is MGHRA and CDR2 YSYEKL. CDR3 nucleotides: TGCGCCAGCAGCCAACGCGGGGACAGGAGGTCTGGCTACACCTTC. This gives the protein CASSQRGDRRSGYTF.